This T cell receptor (beta chain) was found in a study of long-term antiretroviral therapy in people with HIV. Researchers ran immunoSEQ v3.0 at survey level. Profiled with immunoSEQ multiplex PCR; TCRdb holds only in-frame clones, not every one. The sample includes 20,000 to 25,000 clones, over 90% of them seen just once. Germline V gives CDR1 SGHTA, CDR2 FQGTGA. The length of the CDR3 is 15 residues. V trimming: 1 base; J trimming: 7 bases; junction bases outside the gene matches: 7. V usage is TRBV7-3 and J usage is TRBJ1-2; 9 nucleotides align to TRBD1. This TCR came from a woman between 40 and 55 years old with HIV. This sample comprised unsorted PBMCs, obtained 7.6 years after starting antiretroviral therapy. CDR3: CASSLIPGTGLGYTF. The CDR3 nucleotides are TGTGCCAGCAGCTTAATTCCCGGGACAGGGCTTGGCTACACCTTC.